The 5 T cell receptor beta chains below come from one sample, sequenced in a study of blood T cell repertoires in COVID-19. The assay was immunoSEQ multiplex PCR, and TCRdb's table has in-frame clones only and misses some. Altogether more than 150,000 clones are present, approximately 80% being singletons, with the ten largest covering less than 3.5%. Sequences were obtained from peripheral blood. All receptors come from an older woman with acute or convalescent COVID-19.

The chain couples TRBV11-1 to TRBJ2-2, with 12 bases lining up with TRBD1. The CDR3 contains 15 residues. CDR1 is SGHAT and CDR2 is FQDESV in the germline V gene (reference sequence). J gave up 6 bases and V 5 bases, and 4 bases lay outside the gene matches. The CDR3 nucleotides are TGTGCCAGCAGCCCGGGACAGGGGGCGTCCGGGGAGCTGTTTTTT. It is translated as CASSPGQGASGELFF.

The rearrangement links TRBV30 to TRBJ1-5; weak D call: TRBD1 (5 bases). CDR1 and CDR2 from the germline V gene are GTSNPN and SVGIG (reference sequence). The CDR3 length is 13 residues. Trimming stripped 5 bases from V and 0 bases from J, with 8 bases between. This CDR3 is CAWGDFSNQPQHF. CDR3 sequence (DNA): TGTGCCTGGGGGGACTTTAGCAATCAGCCCCAGCATTTT.

This chain uses TRBV14 with TRBJ1-6; D perhaps matches TRBD1 (6 bases). The CDR3 has 13 amino acids. The V end was cut by 6 bases, the J end by 6 bases, with 9 bases between. Germline V lookup: CDR1 SGHDN, CDR2 FVKESK. The CDR3 DNA follows: TGTGCCAGCAGTGGACAGTCTAATTCACCCCTCCACTTT. As protein: CASSGQSNSPLHF.

The chain joins TRBV11-3 to TRBJ2-5; TRBD1 matches at 7 bases. This CDR3 has 15 amino acids. CDR1 SGHNT and CDR2 YENEEA come from the germline V gene. Unmatched junction bases numbered 7, after V lost 1 base and J lost 5 bases. The CDR3 loop is CASSLGKGARETQYF. In DNA, the CDR3 is TGTGCCAGCAGCTTAGGGAAGGGGGCGCGGGAGACCCAGTACTTC.

The rearrangement joins TRBV6-5 to TRBJ1-2; no clear D gene. This CDR3 region has 14 residues. CDR1 and CDR2 from the germline V gene are MNHEY and SVGAGI. V lost 4 bases and J lost 7, with 16 bases in between. CDR3 DNA sequence: TGTGCCAGCAGTTTCCGCCGGGAGACGAGTGGCTACACCTTC. This gives the protein CASSFRRETSGYTF.